The text below deals with one T cell receptor (beta chain). Data came from immunoSEQ multiplex PCR; TCRdb stores just in-frame clones and leaves some out. The sample lists more than 200,000 clones, more than 75% occurring once. The CDR3 loop spans 15 amino acids. Germline V gives CDR1 LNHDA, CDR2 SQIVND (reference sequence). V was cut by 7 bases and J by 0 bases, with 12 bases left in between. This record comes from a study of blood T cell repertoires in COVID-19. The receptor comes from a woman aged 45-65 years who had recovered from COVID-19. This rearrangement joins TRBV19 to TRBJ1-4; D gene unclear. Sequencing input: PBMCs or T cells enriched from blood (not recorded which). The CDR3 loop reads CASTALDATNEKLFF. Written as DNA, the CDR3 is TGTGCCAGTACCGCCCTAGACGCAACTAATGAAAAACTGTTTTTT.